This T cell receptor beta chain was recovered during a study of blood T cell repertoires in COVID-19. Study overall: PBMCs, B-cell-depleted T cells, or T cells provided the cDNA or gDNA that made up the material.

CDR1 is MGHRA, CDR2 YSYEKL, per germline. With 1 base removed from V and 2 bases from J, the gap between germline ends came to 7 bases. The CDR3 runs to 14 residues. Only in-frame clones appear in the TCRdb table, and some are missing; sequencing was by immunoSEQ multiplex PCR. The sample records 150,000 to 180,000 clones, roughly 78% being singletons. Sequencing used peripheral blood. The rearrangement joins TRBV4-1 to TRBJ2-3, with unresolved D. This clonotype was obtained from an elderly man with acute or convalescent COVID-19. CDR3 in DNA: TGCGCCAGCAGCCAAGTGTCACTCACAGATACGCAGTATTTT. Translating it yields CASSQVSLTDTQYF.